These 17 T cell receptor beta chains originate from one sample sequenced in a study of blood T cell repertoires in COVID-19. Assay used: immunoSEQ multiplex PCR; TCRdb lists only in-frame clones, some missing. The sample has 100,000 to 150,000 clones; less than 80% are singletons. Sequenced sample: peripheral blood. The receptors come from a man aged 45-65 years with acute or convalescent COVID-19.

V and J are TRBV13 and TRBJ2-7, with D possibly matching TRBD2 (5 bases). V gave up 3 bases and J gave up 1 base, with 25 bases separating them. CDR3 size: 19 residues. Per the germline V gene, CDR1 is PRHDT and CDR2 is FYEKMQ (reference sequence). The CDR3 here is CASSLGSSYPAEASYEQYF. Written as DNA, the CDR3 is TGTGCCAGCAGCTTGGGTAGCAGCTACCCCGCGGAGGCGTCCTACGAGCAGTACTTC.

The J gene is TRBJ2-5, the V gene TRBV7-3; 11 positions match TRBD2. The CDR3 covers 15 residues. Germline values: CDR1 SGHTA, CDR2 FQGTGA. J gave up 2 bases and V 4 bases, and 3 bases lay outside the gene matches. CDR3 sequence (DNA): TGTGCCAGCAGCTCCATAGCGGGAGGGCAAGAGACCCAGTACTTC. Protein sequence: CASSSIAGGQETQYF.

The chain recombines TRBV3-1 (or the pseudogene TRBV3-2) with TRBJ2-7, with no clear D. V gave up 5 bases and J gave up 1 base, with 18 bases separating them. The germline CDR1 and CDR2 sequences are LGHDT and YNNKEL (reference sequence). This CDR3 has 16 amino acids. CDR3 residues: CASSYYRNGPSYEQYF. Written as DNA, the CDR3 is TGTGCCAGCAGCTATTATCGAAATGGCCCATCCTACGAGCAGTACTTC.

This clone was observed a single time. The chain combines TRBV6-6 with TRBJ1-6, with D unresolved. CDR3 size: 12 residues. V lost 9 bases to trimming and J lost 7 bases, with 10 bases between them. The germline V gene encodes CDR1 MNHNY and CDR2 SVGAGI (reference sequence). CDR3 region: CASAGGNSPLHF. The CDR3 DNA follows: TGTGCCAGTGCGGGTGGGAATTCACCCCTCCACTTT.

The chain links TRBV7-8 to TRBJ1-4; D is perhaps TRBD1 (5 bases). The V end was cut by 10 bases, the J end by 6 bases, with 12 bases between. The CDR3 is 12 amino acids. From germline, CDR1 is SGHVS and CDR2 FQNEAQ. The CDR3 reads CATRGRDEKLFF. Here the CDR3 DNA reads TGTGCCACAAGGGGAAGGGATGAAAAACTGTTTTTT. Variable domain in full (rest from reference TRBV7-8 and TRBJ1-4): GAGVSQSPRYKVAKRGQDVALRCDPISGHVSLFWYQQALGQGPEFLTYFQNEAQLDKSGLPSDRFFAERPEGSVSTLKIQRTQQEDSAVYLCATRGRDEKLFFGSGTQLSVL.

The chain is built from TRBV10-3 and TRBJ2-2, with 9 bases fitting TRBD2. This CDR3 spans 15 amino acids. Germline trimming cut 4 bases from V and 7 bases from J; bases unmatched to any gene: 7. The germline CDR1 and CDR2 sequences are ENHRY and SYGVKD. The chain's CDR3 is CAISVSSGIDGELFF. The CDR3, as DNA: TGTGCCATCAGTGTCTCTAGCGGGATCGACGGGGAGCTGTTTTTT.

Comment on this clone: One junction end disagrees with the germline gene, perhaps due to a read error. CDR3 nucleotide sequence: TGTGCCAGCAGCGAAGGGACTAGCGGGAGGGAGTACTTC. Encoded protein: CASSEGTSGREYF. The chain is built from TRBV6-1 and TRBJ2-7; 16 nucleotides line up with TRBD2. The CDR3 extends over 13 amino acids. From germline, CDR1 is MNHNS and CDR2 SASEGT.

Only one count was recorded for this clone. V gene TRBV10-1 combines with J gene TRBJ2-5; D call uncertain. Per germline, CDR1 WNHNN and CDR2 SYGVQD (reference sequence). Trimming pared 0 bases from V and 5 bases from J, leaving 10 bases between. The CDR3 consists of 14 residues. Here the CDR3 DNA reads TGCGCCAGCAGTGAGTCCCCAAGCCTGGAGACCCAGTACTTC. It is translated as CASSESPSLETQYF.

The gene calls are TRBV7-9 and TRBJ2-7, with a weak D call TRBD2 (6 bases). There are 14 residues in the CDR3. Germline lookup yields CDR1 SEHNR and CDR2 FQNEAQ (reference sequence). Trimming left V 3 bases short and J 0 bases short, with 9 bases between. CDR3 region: CASSFTSSSYEQYF. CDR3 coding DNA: TGTGCCAGCAGCTTTACTAGCTCCTCCTACGAGCAGTACTTC.

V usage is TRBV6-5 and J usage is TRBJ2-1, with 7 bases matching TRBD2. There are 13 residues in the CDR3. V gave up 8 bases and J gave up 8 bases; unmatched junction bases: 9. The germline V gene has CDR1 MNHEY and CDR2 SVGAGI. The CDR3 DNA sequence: TGTGCCAGCTCGTACGGCGGGAGCGATGAGCAGTTCTTC. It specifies CASSYGGSDEQFF.

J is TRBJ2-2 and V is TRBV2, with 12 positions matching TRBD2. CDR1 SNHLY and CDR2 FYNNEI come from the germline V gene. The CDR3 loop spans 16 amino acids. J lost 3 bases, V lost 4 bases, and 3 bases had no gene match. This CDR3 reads CASSGTSGVDTGELFF. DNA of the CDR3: TGTGCCAGCAGTGGGACTAGCGGGGTAGACACCGGGGAGCTGTTTTTT.

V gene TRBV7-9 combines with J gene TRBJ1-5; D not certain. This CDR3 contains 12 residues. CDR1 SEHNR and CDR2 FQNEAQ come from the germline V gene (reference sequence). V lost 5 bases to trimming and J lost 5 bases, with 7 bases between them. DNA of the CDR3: TGTGCCAGCAGCGCCCTAGATCAGCCCCAGCATTTT. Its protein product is CASSALDQPQHF.

The CDR3 region is CASSPGQYNTEAFF. The CDR3, as DNA: TGTGCCAGCAGTCCCGGACAGTATAACACTGAAGCTTTCTTT. This rearrangement joins TRBV6-5 to TRBJ1-1; D might be TRBD1 (6 bases). With 5 bases removed from V and 2 bases from J, the gap between germline ends came to 12 bases. The CDR3 runs 14 residues. Germline CDR1 reads MNHEY; CDR2 reads SVGAGI.

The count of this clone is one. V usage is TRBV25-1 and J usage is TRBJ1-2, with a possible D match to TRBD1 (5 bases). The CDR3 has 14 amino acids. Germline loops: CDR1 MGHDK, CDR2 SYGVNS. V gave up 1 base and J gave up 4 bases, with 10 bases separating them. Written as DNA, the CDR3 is TGTGCCAGCAGTGAATCCTGGACACCCTATGGCTACACCTTC. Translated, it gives CASSESWTPYGYTF.

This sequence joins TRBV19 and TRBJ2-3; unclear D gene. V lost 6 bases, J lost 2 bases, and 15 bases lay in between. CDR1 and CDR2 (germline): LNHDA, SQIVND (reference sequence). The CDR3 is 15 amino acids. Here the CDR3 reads CASRFDFKITDTQYF. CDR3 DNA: TGTGCCAGTAGGTTTGACTTTAAAATCACAGATACGCAGTATTTT.

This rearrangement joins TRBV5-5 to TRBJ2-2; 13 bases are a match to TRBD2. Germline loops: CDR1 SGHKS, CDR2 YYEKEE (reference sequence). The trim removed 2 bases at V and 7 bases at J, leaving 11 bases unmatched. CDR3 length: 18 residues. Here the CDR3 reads CASSLRTSGRGVGGELFF. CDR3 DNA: TGTGCCAGCAGCTTACGGACTAGCGGGAGAGGGGTTGGCGGGGAGCTGTTTTTT. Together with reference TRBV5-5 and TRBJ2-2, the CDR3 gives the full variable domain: DAGVTQSPTHLIKTRGQQVTLRCSPISGHKSVSWYQQVLGQGPQFIFQYYEKEERGRGNFPDRFSARQFPNYSSELNVNALLLGDSALYLCASSLRTSGRGVGGELFFGEGSRLTVL.

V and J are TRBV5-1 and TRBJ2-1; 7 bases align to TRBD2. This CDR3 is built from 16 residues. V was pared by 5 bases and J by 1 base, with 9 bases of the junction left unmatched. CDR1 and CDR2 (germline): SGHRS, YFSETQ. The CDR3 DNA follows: TGCGCCAGCAGACTTACTAGCGAGGGTTCCTACAATGAGCAGTTCTTC. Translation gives CASRLTSEGSYNEQFF.